This TCR beta chain was recovered during a study of cytomegalovirus exposure and HLA in healthy donors. Study as a whole: Approximately 190 million T cells yielded around 120 million unique TCR beta sequences in earlier analysis. Findings of the study overall: A later analysis linked a missense DCLRE1C variant to TCR beta V- and J-gene trimming. Associated with cytomegalovirus, according to the listing, were about 160 TCR beta chains. Productive rates of about 90% or about 30% were seen for most TCR beta V segments in an earlier analysis.

13 Jbeta primers and 60 Vbeta primers were used for the PCR. The assay was immunoSEQ multiplex PCR, and TCRdb's table has in-frame clones only and misses some. This sample lists roughly 150,000 clones; its ten largest clones have around 1.5%. Of note for this clone: The antigen is unknown.

The TCR sequence derives from a woman in her 50s in good health and CMV-seronegative. The sequenced material came from PBMCs.

This CDR3 reads CASSWQGAGTEAFF. In DNA, the CDR3 is TGTGCCAGCAGCTGGCAGGGGGCGGGGACTGAAGCTTTCTTT. The chain is built from TRBV7-2 and TRBJ1-1, with TRBD1 matching 8 bases. In germline, CDR1 is SGHTA, CDR2 FQGNSA. This CDR3 is built from 14 residues. The junction had 6 bases not matched to a gene; V was cut back by 4 bases and J by 5 bases.